The 4 T cell receptor beta chains below were found in one sample sequenced in a study of T cell clonotyping in hematopoietic cell transplantation. The sample's time point: recipient sample about 28 days before transplant, after cytoreduction. The table came from immunoSEQ multiplex PCR; TCRdb's copy has only in-frame clones and leaves some out. The sample lists approximately 46,000 clones; under 90% were seen once. Sequencing used peripheral blood mononuclear cells, obtained before stem cell transplant. These receptors all stem from a man between 60 and 70 years old with biphenotypic leukemia. Some clones in this sample may be carry-over from other donors' samples.

The rearrangement joins TRBV4-1 to TRBJ2-2; 7 nucleotides agree with TRBD1. V lost 2 bases, J lost 2 bases, and 8 bases stayed unmatched. From germline, CDR1 is MGHRA and CDR2 YSYEKL. The CDR3 runs to 17 residues. The CDR3 DNA is TGCGCCAGCAGCCAAAAGGGCGGACAGGTTAACACCGGGGAGCTGTTTTTT. Encoded protein: CASSQKGGQVNTGELFF.

The rearrangement joins TRBV27 to TRBJ2-3; D remains ambiguous. CDR1 and CDR2 (germline): MNHEY, SMNVEV (reference sequence). V shed 3 bases and J shed 2 bases, with 9 bases lying between them. The CDR3 runs to 14 residues. The CDR3 nucleotides read TGTGCCAGCAGTTTGACCAAGGCCACAGATACGCAGTATTTT. It specifies CASSLTKATDTQYF.

This clone appeared once. This chain uses TRBV6-4 with TRBJ2-7, with D hard to call. Germline CDR1 and CDR2: MRHNA and SNTAGT. This CDR3 is 13 amino acids long. Trimming pared 9 bases from V and 0 bases from J, leaving 12 bases between. CDR3 nucleotides: TGTGCCAGGAACCTCTGTAGCTCCTACGAGCAGTACTTC. Protein: CARNLCSSYEQYF.

V gene TRBV10-3 combines with J gene TRBJ1-4; D not certain. V lost 4 bases, J lost 3 bases, and 15 bases lay in between. The CDR3 is made up of 16 amino acids. Germline CDR1 ENHRY, CDR2 SYGVKD. Written as DNA, the CDR3 is TGTGCCATCAGTGGCGCCAAGGGTGGCTCTAATGAAAAACTGTTTTTT. This codes for CAISGAKGGSNEKLFF.